This T cell receptor (beta chain) appears in the sequencing data of a study of immune evolution from preneoplasia to lung adenocarcinoma. About the study: HLA loss of heterozygosity: around 6.5% AIS, approximately 15% MIA, approximately 31% ADC, none AAH. Whole-study findings and limits: Later-stage lesions seemingly showed higher T cell density and diversity than normal lung.

A note on this clone: Its target is not known.

The CDR3 loop spans 14 amino acids. In germline, CDR1 is SNHLY, CDR2 FYNNEI. With 2 bases removed from V and 5 bases from J, the gap between germline ends came to 13 bases. Repertoires were generated with immunoSEQ multiplex PCR, while TCRdb's copy carries only in-frame clones and drops some. The sample carries roughly 7,800 clones, 72% recorded once. This sequence joins TRBV2 and TRBJ2-7; maybe TRBD2 (6 bases). Sequences were obtained from FFPE lung adenocarcinoma in situ tissue. The sequence derives from an older donor with lung adenocarcinoma. Some clones in this sample may be carry-over from other donors' samples. This CDR3 is CASSEIFAGNEQYF. The CDR3 DNA sequence: TGTGCCAGCAGTGAAATTTTTGCGGGAAACGAGCAGTACTTC.